This T cell receptor beta chain was captured by sequencing in a study of blood T cell repertoires in COVID-19. About the research overall: Italy, Spain and the United States were the sources of the convalescent and acute COVID-19 samples. Sources were T cells, B-cell-depleted T cells, or PBMCs; the material itself was cDNA or gDNA.

The germline V and J ends were trimmed by 5 bases and 1 base, with 3 bases remaining between them. Per the germline V gene, CDR1 is SQVTM and CDR2 is ANQGSEA. The CDR3 is 12 amino acids. Authors' methods: Researchers report that nucleated cell counts were estimated from reference gene primer amplification. TCRdb's table, derived via immunoSEQ multiplex PCR, lists solely in-frame clones and lacks some. V, J and clone size reflect that table, while D and trimming were determined from the DNA. The sample contains tens of thousands of clones, approximately 92% of which appear only once. The chain carries TRBV29-1 and TRBJ2-6; D is uncertain. Sequenced material: peripheral blood. The TCR sequence derives from an elderly man with acute or convalescent COVID-19. CDR3 amino acids: CSVQSGANVLTF. CDR3 nucleotides: TGCAGCGTTCAGTCTGGGGCCAACGTCCTGACTTTC.